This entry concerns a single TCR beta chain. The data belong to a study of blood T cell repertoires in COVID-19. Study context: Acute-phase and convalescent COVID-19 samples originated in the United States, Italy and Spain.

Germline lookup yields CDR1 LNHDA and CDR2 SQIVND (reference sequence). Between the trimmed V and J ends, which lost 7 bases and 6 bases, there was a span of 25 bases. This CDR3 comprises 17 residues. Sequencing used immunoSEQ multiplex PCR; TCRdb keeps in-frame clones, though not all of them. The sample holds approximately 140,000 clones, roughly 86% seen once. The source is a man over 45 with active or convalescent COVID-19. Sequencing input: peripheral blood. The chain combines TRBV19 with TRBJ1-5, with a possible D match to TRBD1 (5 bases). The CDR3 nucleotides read TGTGCCAGTACCCCAAGGTCGGGGACTCGAGATCGTCAGCCCCAGCATTTT. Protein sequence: CASTPRSGTRDRQPQHF.